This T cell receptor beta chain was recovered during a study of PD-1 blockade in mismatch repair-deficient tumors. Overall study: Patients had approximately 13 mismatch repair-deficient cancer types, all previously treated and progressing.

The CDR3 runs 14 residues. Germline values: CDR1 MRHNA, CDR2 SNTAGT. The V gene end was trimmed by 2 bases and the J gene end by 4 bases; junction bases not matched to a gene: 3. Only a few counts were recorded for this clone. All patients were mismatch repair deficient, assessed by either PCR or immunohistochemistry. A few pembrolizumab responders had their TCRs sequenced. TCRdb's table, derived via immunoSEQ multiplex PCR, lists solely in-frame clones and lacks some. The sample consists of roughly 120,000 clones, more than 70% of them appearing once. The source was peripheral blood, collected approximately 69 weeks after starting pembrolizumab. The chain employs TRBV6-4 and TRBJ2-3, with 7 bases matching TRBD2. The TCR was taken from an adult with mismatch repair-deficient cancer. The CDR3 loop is CASSDGAGADTQYF. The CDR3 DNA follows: TGTGCCAGCAGTGACGGGGCGGGGGCAGATACGCAGTATTTT.